This T cell receptor (beta chain) originates from a study of blood T cell repertoires in COVID-19. Across the study: The analysed material was cDNA or gDNA that came from T cells, B-cell-depleted T cells, or PBMCs.

How the authors handled the data: For nucleated cells, counts were estimated from reference gene primer amplification. Here immunoSEQ multiplex PCR was the method, and the copy in TCRdb shows in-frame clones only, minus some. That table is the source of V, J and clone size, and D and trimming were worked out from the DNA. The sample includes approximately 100,000 clones, 80% to 90% of them seen just once. The germline V gene encodes CDR1 SGHAT and CDR2 FQNNGV. Trimming took off 2 bases at V and 3 bases at J, with 18 bases between the two ends. The CDR3 covers 17 residues. The sample comprised peripheral blood. The gene calls are TRBV11-2 and TRBJ2-3; the D gene is possibly TRBD1 (5 bases). The sequence was collected from an elderly woman with acute or convalescent COVID-19. The CDR3 reads CASSLSPGRLFTDTQYF. The DNA of the CDR3 is TGTGCCAGCAGCTTATCTCCAGGGCGGCTTTTTACAGATACGCAGTATTTT. The complete variable domain, with remaining parts taken from reference TRBV11-2 and TRBJ2-3, reads EAGVAQSPRYKIIEKRQSVAFWCNPISGHATLYWYQQILGQGPKLLIQFQNNGVVDDSQLPKDRFSAERLKGVDSTLKIQPAKLEDSAVYLCASSLSPGRLFTDTQYFGPGTRLTVL.